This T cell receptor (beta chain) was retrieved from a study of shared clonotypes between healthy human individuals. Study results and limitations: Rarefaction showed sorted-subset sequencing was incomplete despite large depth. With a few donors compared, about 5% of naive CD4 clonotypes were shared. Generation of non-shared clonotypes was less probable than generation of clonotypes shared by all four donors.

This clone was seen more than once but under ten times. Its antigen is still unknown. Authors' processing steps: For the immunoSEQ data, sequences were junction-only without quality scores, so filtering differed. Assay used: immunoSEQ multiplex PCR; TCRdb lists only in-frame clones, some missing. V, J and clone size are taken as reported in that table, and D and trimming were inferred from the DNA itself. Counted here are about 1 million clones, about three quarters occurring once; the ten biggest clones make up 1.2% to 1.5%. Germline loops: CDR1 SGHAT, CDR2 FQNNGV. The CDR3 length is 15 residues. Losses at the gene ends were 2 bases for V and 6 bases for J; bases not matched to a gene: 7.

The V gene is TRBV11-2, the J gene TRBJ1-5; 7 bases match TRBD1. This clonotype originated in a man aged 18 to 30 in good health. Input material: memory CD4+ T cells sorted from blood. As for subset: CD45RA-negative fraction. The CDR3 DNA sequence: TGTGCCAGCAGCTTATCGGGACAGTCGGGTCAGCCCCAGCATTTT. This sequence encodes CASSLSGQSGQPQHF.